This record looks at one TCR beta chain sequence and its context. The entry originates in a study of blood T cell repertoires in COVID-19. Profiling relied on immunoSEQ multiplex PCR, and the TCRdb table lists in-frame clones only, not all of them. This table has more than 200,000 clones, around 87% appearing once. This CDR3 has 14 amino acids. Trimming left V 7 bases short and J 7 bases short, with 21 bases between. Germline CDR1 reads SGHRS; CDR2 reads YFSETQ. The source material was peripheral blood. This chain connects TRBV5-1 to TRBJ2-7; TRBD1 is a possible D gene (6 bases). The origin of this receptor is an older woman with COVID-19, enrolled during active disease. The CDR3 DNA is TGCGCCAGCCAGGGGAGAACAGGGTTCGGAGAGCAGTACTTC. Amino acids: CASQGRTGFGEQYF.